This T cell receptor beta chain derives from a study of memory CD4+ T cells and cytomegalovirus serostatus. The sort gate was single viable CD3+CD4+CD8-CD45RO+ cells for memory CD4+ T cells. Assay: immunoSEQ multiplex PCR; the TCRdb copy retains only in-frame clones and omits some. This sample carries about 75,000 clones, about 73% of them seen once, and the ten largest clones take just over 2.5%. This TCR was sampled from an adult in good health and CMV-seropositive. The sample consisted of memory CD4+ T cells from blood.

CDR3 nucleotides: TGTGCCAGCAGCCAAGGACCGCGAGGGTGGGTTTCACCCCTCCACTTT. This translates into CASSQGPRGWVSPLHF. The chain employs TRBV14 and TRBJ1-6; D remains unclear. V dropped 1 base and J dropped 9 bases, with 16 bases sitting between them. CDR3 length equals 16 residues. Germline V gives CDR1 SGHDN, CDR2 FVKESK.